This T cell receptor beta chain comes out of a study of shared clonotypes between healthy human individuals. The CDR3 sequence is 14 residues long. Germline trimming cut 4 bases from V and 7 bases from J; bases unmatched to any gene: 13. Germline V CDR1 and CDR2: GTSNPN, SVGIG (reference sequence). Whole-study findings and limits: Collection of samples was limited to blood; tissue repertoires likely differ. Among the subsets, naive ones generally showed larger estimated richness than memory ones. It was the non-shared clonotypes that had lower generation probabilities than clonotypes shared by all four donors.

About this clone: The target antigen is unknown.

Profiling relied on immunoSEQ multiplex PCR, and the TCRdb table lists in-frame clones only, not all of them. The data contain approximately 640,000 clones, 72% of them seen just once; the ten biggest clones take up about 1.7%. Input material: memory CD4+ T cells sorted from blood. The subset here: CD45RA-negative fraction. This chain links TRBV30 with TRBJ2-7; TRBD2 agrees at 7 bases. The source of this sequence is a woman aged 25 to 45 in good health. The DNA for the CDR3 is TGTGCCTGGAACGATAAAAGCGGGACCTGGGAGCAGTACTTC. Translation: CAWNDKSGTWEQYF. Variable domain in full (rest from reference TRBV30 and TRBJ2-7): SQTIHQWPATLVQPVGSPLSLECTVEGTSNPNLYWYRQAAGRGLQLLFYSVGIGQISSEVPQNLSASRPQDRQFILSSKKLLLSDSGFYLCAWNDKSGTWEQYFGPGTRLTVT.